The clone carrying this T cell receptor (beta chain) was counted at least ten times. The J segment lost 3 bases and the V segment lost 4 bases, leaving 11 bases of the junction unmatched. This CDR3 has 17 residues. Germline values: CDR1 PRHDT, CDR2 FYEKMQ (reference sequence). This sample was included in a study of human T cells and chemical hapten exposure. Regarding time point: pre-sensitization, week 0. Treatment meaning: therapeutic diphenylcyclopropenone sensitization with weekly scalp DPC. Each patch test followed a blood draw. The library gave individual cDNA molecules unique molecular identifiers. Original methodology: The number of TCRs in each sample had a median of approximately 95,000 and spanned about 20,000 to 690,600. Via MiXCR, TCRdb re-called the RACE reads, giving one row per CDR3 protein. For this entry, the V and J calls and clone size follow TCRdb and not the study's own pipeline. The sample has 35,000 to 40,000 distinct CDR3 sequences; under 12% are singletons.

The V call is TRBV13, the J call TRBJ2-3; TRBD2 matches at 9 bases. The receptor comes from a man in his thirties or forties with alopecia areata. Some clones in this sample may be carry-over from other donors' samples. Source: whole blood, taken in connection with sensitization to the hapten diphenylcyclopropenone (DPC). The CDR3 coding sequence is TGTGCCAGCAGCTCCCAAACTGTGCGGGAGGGGACAGATACGCAGTATTTT. This sequence encodes CASSSQTVREGTDTQYF.